These 17 T cell receptor beta chains share one sample of origin, sequenced in a study of blood T cell repertoires in COVID-19. The method was immunoSEQ multiplex PCR; TCRdb's version includes in-frame clones alone and lacks a portion of them. Counted here are over 85,000 clones, about nine tenths occurring once; the ten biggest clones make up less than 5%. The sequencing input was peripheral blood. Source of these receptors: a woman at least 80 years old with acute or convalescent COVID-19.

This chain connects TRBV9 to TRBJ2-1; 8 nucleotides agree with TRBD2. Trimming took 2 bases from V and 6 from J; bases not matched to a gene: 13. This CDR3 has 17 amino acids. CDR1 is SGDLS, CDR2 YYNGEE, per germline. In DNA, the CDR3 is TGTGCCAGCAGCGTCGTGTGGGGAGCGGGAGATGTCAATGAGCAGTTCTTC. It specifies CASSVVWGAGDVNEQFF. Full variable domain (outside the CDR3, taken from reference TRBV9 and TRBJ2-1): DSGVTQTPKHLITATGQRVTLRCSPRSGDLSVYWYQQSLDQGLQFLIQYYNGEERAKGNILERFSAQQFPDLHSELNLSSLELGDSALYFCASSVVWGAGDVNEQFFGPGTRLTVL.

This chain uses TRBV20-1 with TRBJ1-1; D not certain. The CDR3 spans 11 residues. Trimming removed 5 bases at V and 4 bases at J, with 8 bases between. In germline, CDR1 is DFQATT, CDR2 SNEGSKA (reference sequence). CDR3 coding DNA: TGCAGTGCTGGGCCCTCCACTGAAGCTTTCTTT. Translating it yields CSAGPSTEAFF.

The genes are TRBV5-1 and TRBJ2-2; 8 bases align to TRBD1. The CDR3 has 17 residues. After removal of 7 bases from V and 1 base from J, the junction contained 12 bases not matched to a gene. Germline-derived CDR1 and CDR2 are SGHRS and YFSETQ. The DNA of the CDR3 is TGCGCCAGCCTTCTATCCCCGGGGACAGGGAACACCGGGGAGCTGTTTTTT. Translation gives CASLLSPGTGNTGELFF.

This clone has only one observation. The V and J genes are TRBV19 and TRBJ2-3; D possibly corresponds to TRBD1 (6 bases). Germline values: CDR1 LNHDA, CDR2 SQIVND (reference sequence). The CDR3 spans 14 residues. The V and J ends lost 3 bases and 4 bases respectively, with 11 bases between them. CDR3 in amino acids: CASSIGSGADTQYF. DNA of the CDR3: TGTGCCAGTAGTATCGGGTCAGGGGCAGATACGCAGTATTTT. Using reference TRBV19 and TRBJ2-3 for the parts outside the CDR3, the full variable domain is DGGITQSPKYLFRKEGQNVTLSCEQNLNHDAMYWYRQDPGQGLRLIYYSQIVNDFQKGDIAEGYSVSREKKESFPLTVTSAQKNPTAFYLCASSIGSGADTQYFGPGTRLTVL.

This clone was detected only a few times. V gene TRBV7-8 combines with J gene TRBJ2-1; 8 bases are shared with TRBD1. The CDR3 spans 15 residues. In germline, CDR1 is SGHVS, CDR2 FQNEAQ. Trimming removed 3 bases from V and 8 bases from J; junction bases left unmatched: 9. The CDR3 DNA reads TGTGCCAGCAGCTTTAGCGAGGGGACAGGTTATGAGCAGTTCTTC. Protein sequence: CASSFSEGTGYEQFF. Full variable domain (rest looked up from reference TRBV7-8 and TRBJ2-1): GAGVSQSPRYKVAKRGQDVALRCDPISGHVSLFWYQQALGQGPEFLTYFQNEAQLDKSGLPSDRFFAERPEGSVSTLKIQRTQQEDSAVYLCASSFSEGTGYEQFFGPGTRLTVL.

The sample holds many counts of this clone. The genes are TRBV19 and TRBJ2-7, with TRBD1 matching over 8 bases. The CDR3 runs 13 residues. Per the germline V gene, CDR1 is LNHDA and CDR2 is SQIVND (reference sequence). The J segment lost 6 bases and the V segment lost 3 bases, leaving 4 bases of the junction unmatched. The CDR3, as DNA: TGTGCCAGTAGTATCCGCAGGGGGCTCGAGCAGTACTTC. Translating it yields CASSIRRGLEQYF.

The chain joins TRBV18 to TRBJ2-7; 8 bases match TRBD1. Germline values: CDR1 KGHSH, CDR2 LQKENI. The CDR3 spans 14 residues. V trimming: 5 bases; J trimming: 2 bases; junction bases outside the gene matches: 5. CDR3 residues: CASSGQGSPYEQYF. As DNA, the CDR3 is TGTGCCAGCTCAGGACAGGGCTCCCCCTACGAGCAGTACTTC.

The rearrangement links TRBV5-1 to TRBJ1-2; 7 nucleotides match TRBD1. The CDR3 totals 14 residues. CDR1 and CDR2 from the germline V gene are SGHRS and YFSETQ. The trim removed 4 bases at V and 8 bases at J, leaving 11 bases unmatched. CDR3 sequence reads: CASSLEGARFGYTF. CDR3 nucleotides: TGCGCCAGCAGCCTGGAGGGGGCGCGTTTCGGCTACACCTTC.

V gene TRBV5-6 combines with J gene TRBJ2-1; 10 nucleotides match TRBD1. The CDR3 sequence is 15 residues long. Germline V gene data show CDR1 as SGHDT and CDR2 as YYEEEE. V trimming: 2 bases; J trimming: 7 bases; junction bases outside the gene matches: 6. The CDR3 DNA reads as TGTGCCAGCAGCTTCGGGACAGGGGACGGGAATGAGCAGTTCTTC. Its protein is CASSFGTGDGNEQFF.

V and J are TRBV4-1 and TRBJ1-6; tentatively, D is TRBD1 (5 bases). Trimming left V 4 bases short and J 2 bases short, with 12 bases between. CDR1 MGHRA and CDR2 YSYEKL come from the germline V gene. The CDR3 runs 16 residues. CDR3 loop: CASSLSGQPYNSPLHF. The CDR3 DNA follows: TGCGCCAGCAGCCTCTCCGGACAACCCTATAATTCACCCCTCCACTTT.

The genes are TRBV9 and TRBJ2-2; 9 bases are a match to TRBD1. Germline trimming cut 0 bases from V and 6 bases from J; bases unmatched to any gene: 12. In germline, CDR1 is SGDLS, CDR2 YYNGEE. The CDR3 extends over 18 amino acids. Here the CDR3 DNA reads TGTGCCAGCAGCGTAGGACTTTCCGGGACAGGGACTTCCGGGGAGCTGTTTTTT. Translated, it gives CASSVGLSGTGTSGELFF.

CDR3 amino acids: CASSPPTGLSNQPQHF. The CDR3 DNA is TGTGCCAGCAGCCCCCCCACAGGTCTAAGCAATCAGCCCCAGCATTTT. The chain is built from TRBV5-8 and TRBJ1-5; maybe TRBD1 (5 bases). The germline CDR1 and CDR2 sequences are SGHTS and YDEGEE. The CDR3 spans 16 residues. V was pared by 4 bases and J by 1 base, with 15 bases between. The complete variable domain, with remaining parts taken from reference TRBV5-8 and TRBJ1-5, reads EAGVTQSPTHLIKTRGQQATLRCSPISGHTSVYWYQQALGLGLQFLLWYDEGEERNRGNFPPRFSGRQFPNYSSELNVNALELEDSALYLCASSPPTGLSNQPQHFGDGTRLSIL.

The V gene is TRBV25-1, the J gene TRBJ2-5, with D possibly TRBD2 on 7 matching bases. CDR1 and CDR2 from the germline V gene are MGHDK and SYGVNS. The CDR3 extends over 14 amino acids. V was cut by 8 bases and J by 4 bases, with 17 bases left in between. The CDR3, as DNA: TGTGCCAGCGGAATTGGGGGGGCAGGAGAGACCCAGTACTTC. It specifies CASGIGGAGETQYF. The full variable domain, rest sourced from reference TRBV25-1 and TRBJ2-5, is EADIYQTPRYLVIGTGKKITLECSQTMGHDKMYWYQQDPGMELHLIHYSYGVNSTEKGDLSSESTVSRIRTEHFPLTLESARPSHTSQYLCASGIGGAGETQYFGPGTRLLVL.

The chain recombines TRBV2 with TRBJ2-1; D is unclear. The CDR3 has 12 amino acids. Germline CDR1 reads SNHLY; CDR2 reads FYNNEI. The V end lost 4 bases, the J end lost 7 bases, and 8 bases lay between the germline ends. The DNA of the CDR3 is TGTGCCAGCAGTGGGTCCGGGAATGAGCAGTTCTTC. Protein product: CASSGSGNEQFF. Based on the CDR3 plus reference TRBV2 and TRBJ2-1, the full variable domain is EPEVTQTPSHQVTQMGQEVILRCVPISNHLYFYWYRQILGQKVEFLVSFYNNEISEKSEIFDDQFSVERPDGSNFTLKIRSTKLEDSAMYFCASSGSGNEQFFGPGTRLTVL.

For the CDR3, the DNA is TGTGCCAGCTCACCGGCTAGCGGGGGGGTAAGCACAGATACGCAGTATTTT. Protein sequence: CASSPASGGVSTDTQYF. This chain connects TRBV18 to TRBJ2-3; 12 positions match TRBD2. With 3 bases clipped from V and 0 bases from J, the junction kept 4 bases outside the gene matches. Germline lookup yields CDR1 KGHSH and CDR2 LQKENI. This CDR3 is built from 17 residues.

The count of this clone is one. CDR3 coding DNA: TGTGCCAGCAGTTTGGCAGGGAACACTGAAGCTTTCTTT. This translates into CASSLAGNTEAFF. This chain connects TRBV12-3 or TRBV12-4 to TRBJ1-1; no clear D gene. The CDR3 sequence is 13 residues long. The V end was cut by 3 bases, the J end by 1 base, with 6 bases between.

The gene calls are TRBV3-1 (or the pseudogene TRBV3-2) and TRBJ2-6, with a weak D call TRBD2 (5 bases). CDR3 length: 16 residues. V lost 4 bases and J 2 bases, leaving 12 bases between the germline ends. CDR1 and CDR2 from the germline V gene are LGHDT and YNNKEL (reference sequence). The CDR3 loop is CASSPGYPPGANVLTF. The CDR3 DNA reads as TGTGCCAGCAGCCCGGGATATCCTCCTGGGGCCAACGTCCTGACTTTC.